The entry below gives a single T cell receptor (beta chain) sequence along with its context. Its recognized antigen is unknown. The record has no base qualities; no much larger clone is one base away. The entry originates in a study of blood T cell repertoires in COVID-19 (dated by TCRdb to 2018 to 2020). In the study overall: The collaborator samples originated in the United States, Italy and Spain and spanned the acute and convalescent phases of COVID-19. The material from the prospective study consisted of cDNA or gDNA derived from T cells, B-cell-depleted T cells, or PBMCs. Subjects who had been exposed to COVID-19, were actively infected with it, or had recovered from it provided the deeply sampled blood TCRbeta repertoires that made up the dataset. A freely available public database, intended as a resource for researchers studying the immune response to SARS-CoV-2, is where the repertoires were released. The samples were drawn from the first 160 participants of the ongoing ImmuneRACE study and from 950 to 1,500 subjects provided by 6 global collaborators. Sample metadata almost always included a de-identified subject ID, COVID-19 status, age in years and sex. Where HLA class I and class II types were available, the types were taken from metadata supplied by the sample provider, not from assay-based typing.

General findings and caveats noted by the study authors: Clinical and demographic metadata were provided uncurated, with the amount varying by source and participant.

Samples from volunteer blood donors who had recovered from COVID-19 were contributed by a second Seattle source. The collaborating institutions used their own protocols to collect whole blood in K2EDTA tubes. Collaborator samples were shipped for TCRbeta analysis as frozen whole blood, isolated PBMCs, or DNA extracted from either sample type. For CDR1 and CDR2, the germline V gene lists MDHEN and SYDVKM. The cysteine opens and the phenylalanine closes a CDR3 of 14 amino acids. The CDR3 DNA has 42 bases and is translated from base 1. The trim is 3 bases for V and 7 bases for J, with a gap of 13 bases between the germline ends. TCRbeta CDR3 regions were amplified from genomic DNA using the immunoSEQ Assay, a bias-controlled multiplex PCR. Per the source publication's procedure: Nucleated cell counts per sample were estimated from amplification of reference gene primers within the assay. Sequence reads were collapsed and filtered to measure the absolute abundance of every unique TCRbeta CDR3 rearrangement. Productive Simpson clonality was computed per sample as the square root of Simpson's diversity index over productive rearrangements. The source is immuneACCESS, and TCRdb retained only in-frame sequences with V and J called. Part of the clones is not carried over; for the studies checked, unresolved V genes explain less than half of this, and the remainder is unexplained. V and J calls and clone size are those listed in that table; D and trimming were worked out from the DNA. The sample table lists about 220,000 clones, about 88% of them with a count of one. Jointly, the top ten make up roughly 2.6% of the sample.

The chain couples TRBV28 to TRBJ2-1, and TRBD2 may be the D gene, going by 6 matching bases. The sequenced sample consisted of peripheral blood. The clonotype comes from a man aged 45-60 years who had recovered from COVID-19. CDR3 reads: CASSLSPTSNEQFF. The DNA reads TGTGCCAGCAGTTTGTCCCCGACTAGTAATGAGCAGTTCTTC.